The rows below give T cell receptor beta chains drawn from one sample of a study of T cell changes during pregnancy in multiple sclerosis. Data came from immunoSEQ multiplex PCR; TCRdb stores just in-frame clones and leaves some out. Of around 34,000 clones in the sample, over 75% were seen once. Sample: CD8+ T cells from peripheral blood mononuclear cells, taken in the first trimester of pregnancy. All receptors derive from a female donor with multiple sclerosis, enrolled in a pregnancy study. Both conserved end residues are part of each CDR3. Each record gives: D gene, V gene, J gene, clone size, CDR3 protein, CDR3 DNA. A D gene is named only where the DNA matches it firmly. Rows may omit the clone size; those that give it use once, few, many or a size class.

-	TRBV5-4	TRBJ2-5	-	CASSQAEQETQYF	TGTGCCAGCAGCCAGGCAGAACAAGAGACCCAGTACTTC
-	TRBV18	TRBJ2-1	-	CASSSEGAYNEQFF	TGTGCCAGCTCATCCGAGGGGGCCTACAATGAGCAGTTCTTC
TRBD2	TRBV7-6	TRBJ2-4	-	CASSLARGGSDTPKNIQYF	TGTGCCAGCAGCTTAGCGCGGGGCGGGAGCGATACTCCCAAAAACATTCAGTACTTC
-	TRBV30	TRBJ1-2	-	CAWRKPTAAGGYTF	TGTGCCTGGAGGAAGCCTACAGCTGCTGGTGGCTACACCTTC
-	TRBV28	TRBJ1-4	-	CASTTAFGEKLFF	TGTGCCAGCACGACGGCCTTCGGGGAAAAACTGTTTTTT
TRBD2	TRBV28	TRBJ2-1	-	CASSLGDGTSGSREQFF	TGTGCCAGCAGTTTAGGGGACGGGACTAGCGGGAGTCGTGAGCAGTTCTTC
TRBD2	TRBV7-2	TRBJ2-5	-	CASSPRHSGRLETQYF	TGTGCCAGCAGCCCGCGTCACAGCGGGAGGCTAGAGACCCAGTACTTC
TRBD1	TRBV5-5	TRBJ1-1	-	CASSLGGTGFTEAFF	TGTGCCAGCAGCTTGGGCGGGACAGGGTTCACTGAAGCTTTCTTT
TRBD1	TRBV11-2	TRBJ1-1	-	CASSLGQGADTEAFF	TGTGCCAGCAGCCTGGGACAGGGGGCGGACACTGAAGCTTTCTTT
-	TRBV27	TRBJ1-4	-	CASSGPPTGRREKLFF	TGTGCCAGCAGCGGTCCTCCCACAGGGCGTCGTGAAAAACTGTTTTTT
TRBD1	TRBV19	TRBJ2-1	-	CASGTGLNNEQFF	TGTGCCAGCGGGACAGGGCTAAACAATGAGCAGTTCTTC
-	TRBV6-6	TRBJ2-5	-	CASSLLGRETQYF	TGTGCCAGCAGTTTGTTGGGCCGGGAGACCCAGTACTTC
TRBD2	TRBV9	TRBJ2-1	-	CASSVGAGVNEQFF	TGTGCCAGCAGCGTAGGGGCGGGAGTAAATGAGCAGTTCTTC
TRBD2	TRBV15	TRBJ2-7	-	CATTRNAGRALDEQYF	TGTGCCACCACTAGGAACGCCGGGAGGGCCTTAGACGAGCAGTACTTC
TRBD1	TRBV28	TRBJ2-1	-	CASSSGTGWGLAQQFF	TGTGCCAGCAGCTCCGGGACAGGGTGGGGGCTAGCCCAGCAGTTCTTC
-	TRBV6-1	TRBJ2-7	-	CASSEGSGTYEQYF	TGTGCCAGCAGTGAAGGGTCCGGGACCTACGAGCAGTACTTC
-	TRBV2	TRBJ2-3	-	CASSELEGATDTQYF	TGTGCCAGCAGTGAATTAGAGGGAGCCACAGATACGCAGTATTTT
TRBD2	TRBV4-1	TRBJ2-5	medium-sized	CASSQAPAAGGETQYF	TGCGCCAGCAGCCAAGCTCCGGCGGCGGGAGGTGAGACCCAGTACTTC
-	TRBV7-6	TRBJ2-7	-	CASSLDSSPYEQYF	TGTGCCAGCAGCTTAGACAGCAGTCCCTACGAGCAGTACTTC
TRBD2	TRBV5-1	TRBJ2-1	-	CASSSPPGGRYNEQFF	TGCGCCAGCAGCTCCCCCCCGGGAGGGCGGTACAATGAGCAGTTCTTC
-	TRBV14	TRBJ1-2	-	CASSPSLLGGSGYTF	TGTGCCAGCAGCCCCTCCCTCTTGGGGGGGAGCGGCTACACCTTC
TRBD2	TRBV5-6	TRBJ2-5	few	CASSLKTSAQETQYF	TGTGCCAGCAGCTTAAAGACTAGCGCCCAAGAGACCCAGTACTTC
-	TRBV7-9	TRBJ2-2	once	CASSSLTGELFF	TGTGCCAGCAGCTCTTTAACCGGGGAGCTGTTTTTT
TRBD1	TRBV7-9	TRBJ2-7	-	CASSLSSTGGYEQYF	TGTGCCAGCAGCTTAAGTTCCACAGGGGGCTACGAGCAGTACTTC
-	TRBV7-9	TRBJ1-3	-	CASSLVWANTIYF	TGTGCCAGCAGCTTAGTTTGGGCGAACACCATATATTTT
-	TRBV20-1	TRBJ2-1	-	CSAGHRGGRFF	TGCAGTGCTGGCCACAGGGGAGGAAGGTTCTTC
-	TRBV9	TRBJ2-7	once	CASSVDPWGSTYEQYF	TGTGCCAGCAGCGTAGACCCCTGGGGCTCAACCTACGAGCAGTACTTC
-	TRBV27	TRBJ2-7	-	CASSFGGEVTYEQYF	TGTGCCAGCAGTTTCGGAGGGGAGGTAACCTACGAGCAGTACTTC
-	TRBV28	TRBJ2-3	-	CASNLAASDTQYF	TGTGCCAGCAACTTAGCGGCCTCAGATACGCAGTATTTT
TRBD2	TRBV28	TRBJ2-5	-	CASSLASGGDETQYF	TGTGCCAGCAGTTTGGCGTCGGGAGGGGATGAGACCCAGTACTTC
-	TRBV7-3	TRBJ1-5	-	CASSLNSGQPQHF	TGTGCCAGCAGCTTAAATTCGGGTCAGCCCCAGCATTTT
-	TRBV18	TRBJ2-5	-	CASSPPGGNREETQYF	TGTGCCAGCTCACCACCCGGGGGGAACAGGGAGGAGACCCAGTACTTC
-	TRBV27	TRBJ2-4	-	CASSLAQHYKNIQYF	TGTGCCAGCAGTTTAGCTCAGCACTACAAAAACATTCAGTACTTC
TRBD2	TRBV5-1	TRBJ2-3	-	CASSLAPLGEGSTDTQYF	TGCGCCAGCAGCTTGGCACCCTTAGGGGAGGGGTCCACAGATACGCAGTATTTT
-	TRBV27	TRBJ1-5	few	CASSLTGRGQPQHF	TGTGCCAGCAGTCTGACAGGAAGGGGTCAGCCCCAGCATTTT
-	TRBV19	TRBJ2-7	-	CASSIPCDRKLYEQYF	TGTGCCAGTAGTATCCCTTGTGACAGGAAATTATACGAGCAGTACTTC
-	TRBV29-1	TRBJ1-1	-	CSVAGQESTEAFF	TGCAGCGTTGCGGGACAAGAGTCGACTGAAGCTTTCTTT
TRBD2	TRBV14	TRBJ2-4	-	CASSQDPGYSGRENIQYF	TGTGCCAGCAGCCAAGATCCGGGATATAGCGGGAGAGAAAACATTCAGTACTTC
-	TRBV4-3	TRBJ2-3	many	CASSQDHGSGADTQYF	TGCGCCAGCAGCCAAGATCACGGGAGCGGTGCAGATACGCAGTATTTT